A selection of T cell receptor beta chains follows, all from one sample in a study of Graves' ophthalmopathy and Graves' hyperthyroidism. From the multiplex PCR reads, TCRdb called clonotypes with MiXCR, one entry per CDR3 protein. The table has approximately 700,000 distinct CDR3 sequences, 35% to 45% seen once. The specimen sequenced was peripheral blood. All receptors come from an adult man with Graves' ophthalmopathy. Both conserved end residues are part of each CDR3. A D gene is named only where the DNA matches it firmly. Size is omitted from some rows. Given values are once, few, many or a class for expanded clones.

V gene: TRBV19; clone size: many; D gene: .; CDR3 length: 14; J gene: TRBJ2-7; CDR3 protein: CASSVAARSYEQYF; CDR3 DNA: TGTGCCAGTAGTGTGGCAGCACGATCCTACGAGCAGTACTTC
V gene: TRBV10-3; clone size: .; D gene: .; CDR3 length: 13; J gene: TRBJ2-5; CDR3 protein: CAISESRVETQYF; CDR3 DNA: TGTGCCATCAGTGAGTCCCGAGTAGAGACCCAGTACTTC
V gene: TRBV6-1; clone size: many; D gene: TRBD1; CDR3 length: 13; J gene: TRBJ1-2; CDR3 protein: CASGGQGAGGYTF; CDR3 DNA: TGTGCCAGCGGGGGACAGGGGGCCGGTGGCTACACCTTC
V gene: TRBV10-3; clone size: .; D gene: .; CDR3 length: 16; J gene: TRBJ1-5; CDR3 protein: CAISEGLAGGQQTQHF; CDR3 DNA: TGTGCCATCAGTGAAGGACTAGCGGGGGGCCAACAGACCCAGCATTTT
V gene: TRBV27; clone size: many; D gene: .; CDR3 length: 13; J gene: TRBJ1-5; CDR3 protein: CASSQNRAQPQHF; CDR3 DNA: TGTGCCAGCAGTCAAAACAGGGCTCAGCCCCAGCATTTT
V gene: TRBV4-1; clone size: .; D gene: .; CDR3 length: 16; J gene: TRBJ2-5; CDR3 protein: CASSPRAGGALETQYF; CDR3 DNA: TGCGCCAGCAGCCCAAGGGCCGGGGGCGCCTTAGAGACCCAGTACTTC
V gene: TRBV7-9; clone size: few; D gene: .; CDR3 length: 15; J gene: TRBJ2-7; CDR3 protein: CASSPRRDLLYEQYF; CDR3 DNA: TGTGCCAGCAGTCCCCGCAGGGACCTACTCTACGAGCAGTACTTC
V gene: TRBV7-8; clone size: few; D gene: TRBD1; CDR3 length: 15; J gene: TRBJ1-5; CDR3 protein: CASSPETGDNQPQHF; CDR3 DNA: TGTGCCAGCAGCCCCGAAACAGGGGACAATCAGCCCCAGCATTTT
V gene: TRBV5-1; clone size: many; D gene: .; CDR3 length: 14; J gene: TRBJ1-5; CDR3 protein: CASSRDLQGQPQHF; CDR3 DNA: TGCGCCAGCAGCCGCGACCTGCAGGGGCAGCCCCAGCATTTT
V gene: TRBV2; clone size: .; D gene: .; CDR3 length: 13; J gene: TRBJ1-2; CDR3 protein: CASSEIWDYGYTF; CDR3 DNA: TGTGCCAGCAGTGAAATTTGGGACTATGGCTACACCTTC
V gene: TRBV7-9; clone size: many; D gene: .; CDR3 length: 12; J gene: TRBJ1-2; CDR3 protein: CASSHTDYGYTF; CDR3 DNA: TGTGCCAGCAGCCATACAGACTATGGCTACACCTTC
V gene: TRBV7-2; clone size: many; D gene: TRBD1; CDR3 length: 14; J gene: TRBJ1-4; CDR3 protein: CASSRDRGDEKLFF; CDR3 DNA: TGTGCCAGCAGCCGGGACAGGGGGGACGAAAAACTGTTTTTT
V gene: TRBV20-1; clone size: many; D gene: TRBD1; CDR3 length: 14; J gene: TRBJ1-1; CDR3 protein: CSARDYRGNTEAFF; CDR3 DNA: TGCAGTGCTAGAGACTACAGGGGCAACACTGAAGCTTTCTTT
V gene: TRBV5-1; clone size: .; D gene: .; CDR3 length: 14; J gene: TRBJ2-6; CDR3 protein: CASRTEPGSNVLTF; CDR3 DNA: TGCGCCAGCAGGACGGAGCCAGGGTCCAACGTCCTGACTTTC
V gene: TRBV12-3/TRBV12-4; clone size: .; D gene: TRBD1; CDR3 length: 21; J gene: TRBJ2-6; CDR3 protein: CASSHILWTGHASSGANVLTF; CDR3 DNA: TGTGCCAGCAGCCACATCCTTTGGACAGGACACGCCAGCTCTGGGGCCAACGTCCTGACTTTC
V gene: TRBV27; clone size: .; D gene: .; CDR3 length: 12; J gene: TRBJ1-1; CDR3 protein: CASSSESTEAFF; CDR3 DNA: TGTGCCAGCAGTTCGGAATCCACTGAAGCTTTCTTT
V gene: TRBV4-2; clone size: many; D gene: TRBD2; CDR3 length: 14; J gene: TRBJ2-5; CDR3 protein: CASSPPGGGETQYF; CDR3 DNA: TGTGCCAGCAGCCCCCCCGGGGGAGGGGAGACCCAGTACTTC
V gene: TRBV5-8; clone size: many; D gene: .; CDR3 length: 13; J gene: TRBJ2-5; CDR3 protein: CASRRQDQETQYF; CDR3 DNA: TGTGCCAGCAGACGACAGGACCAAGAGACCCAGTACTTC
V gene: TRBV11-2; clone size: many; D gene: .; CDR3 length: 15; J gene: TRBJ1-4; CDR3 protein: CASSPPQGLNEKLFF; CDR3 DNA: TGTGCCAGCAGCCCACCCCAGGGGCTTAATGAAAAACTGTTTTTT
V gene: TRBV5-1; clone size: .; D gene: TRBD1; CDR3 length: 14; J gene: TRBJ2-5; CDR3 protein: CASSPTGAYETQYF; CDR3 DNA: TGCGCCAGCAGCCCGACAGGGGCCTATGAGACCCAGTACTTC
V gene: TRBV4-3; clone size: many; D gene: .; CDR3 length: 13; J gene: TRBJ1-5; CDR3 protein: CASSQWETQPQHF; CDR3 DNA: TGCGCCAGCAGCCAATGGGAGACTCAGCCCCAGCATTTT
V gene: TRBV12-3/TRBV12-4; clone size: few; D gene: .; CDR3 length: 14; J gene: TRBJ2-2; CDR3 protein: CASTDRGAGGELFF; CDR3 DNA: TGTGCCAGCACCGACAGAGGGGCCGGCGGGGAGCTGTTTTTT
V gene: TRBV7-2; clone size: many; D gene: .; CDR3 length: 20; J gene: TRBJ1-4; CDR3 protein: CASSLVDFRTAVATNEKLFF; CDR3 DNA: TGTGCCAGCAGCTTAGTGGATTTTCGGACAGCGGTTGCAACTAATGAAAAACTGTTTTTT
V gene: TRBV25-1; clone size: .; D gene: .; CDR3 length: 11; J gene: TRBJ1-6; CDR3 protein: CASLADSPLHF; CDR3 DNA: TGTGCCAGCTTAGCGGACTCACCCCTCCACTTT
V gene: TRBV12-3/TRBV12-4; clone size: .; D gene: .; CDR3 length: 15; J gene: TRBJ1-5; CDR3 protein: CASSLRAGMNQPQHF; CDR3 DNA: TGTGCCAGCAGTTTACGAGCAGGGATGAATCAGCCCCAGCATTTT
V gene: TRBV29-1; clone size: .; D gene: TRBD2; CDR3 length: 14; J gene: TRBJ2-1; CDR3 protein: CSVGQFLAGNEQFF; CDR3 DNA: TGCAGCGTGGGCCAGTTTCTAGCGGGCAATGAGCAGTTCTTC
V gene: TRBV25-1; clone size: once; D gene: TRBD1; CDR3 length: 13; J gene: TRBJ1-6; CDR3 protein: CALQRDRNSPLHF; CDR3 DNA: TGTGCCTTACAACGGGACAGAAATTCACCCCTCCACTTT
V gene: TRBV5-1; clone size: many; D gene: .; CDR3 length: 14; J gene: TRBJ1-1; CDR3 protein: CASSYARGETEAFF; CDR3 DNA: TGCGCCAGCAGTTACGCACGAGGGGAGACTGAAGCTTTCTTT
V gene: TRBV9; clone size: .; D gene: TRBD1; CDR3 length: 17; J gene: TRBJ1-4; CDR3 protein: CASSGPNRGQTNEKLFF; CDR3 DNA: TGTGCCAGCAGTGGACCAAACAGGGGTCAGACTAATGAAAAACTGTTTTTT
V gene: TRBV20-1; clone size: .; D gene: TRBD1; CDR3 length: 14; J gene: TRBJ1-3; CDR3 protein: CSDRTGGSGNTIYF; CDR3 DNA: TGCAGTGATAGGACAGGGGGCTCTGGAAACACCATATATTTT
V gene: TRBV6-6; clone size: many; D gene: .; CDR3 length: 15; J gene: TRBJ1-2; CDR3 protein: CASSIQSGTNYGYTF; CDR3 DNA: TGTGCCAGCAGTATCCAGTCGGGAACCAACTATGGCTACACCTTC
V gene: TRBV11-2; clone size: .; D gene: .; CDR3 length: 13; J gene: TRBJ1-4; CDR3 protein: CASSQGDGGKLFF; CDR3 DNA: TGTGCCAGCAGCCAAGGGGACGGAGGTAAACTGTTTTTT
V gene: TRBV20-1; clone size: few; D gene: TRBD2; CDR3 length: 16; J gene: TRBJ2-7; CDR3 protein: CSASGLAGGPRVEQYF; CDR3 DNA: TGCAGTGCTAGTGGACTAGCGGGAGGGCCAAGGGTCGAGCAGTACTTC
V gene: TRBV19; clone size: few; D gene: .; CDR3 length: 14; J gene: TRBJ2-7; CDR3 protein: CASSMGGALWEQYF; CDR3 DNA: TGTGCCAGTTCCATGGGGGGGGCACTTTGGGAGCAGTACTTC
V gene: TRBV2; clone size: many; D gene: .; CDR3 length: 13; J gene: TRBJ1-1; CDR3 protein: CASNPPSDTEAFF; CDR3 DNA: TGTGCCAGCAACCCGCCATCGGACACTGAAGCTTTCTTT
V gene: TRBV10-3; clone size: .; D gene: .; CDR3 length: 16; J gene: TRBJ1-6; CDR3 protein: CAISEATGSWDSPLHF; CDR3 DNA: TGTGCCATCAGTGAGGCCACGGGCAGCTGGGATTCACCCCTCCACTTT
V gene: TRBV7-3; clone size: .; D gene: .; CDR3 length: 21; J gene: TRBJ2-7; CDR3 protein: CASSAQLLYQGRPGGNYEQYF; CDR3 DNA: TGTGCCAGCAGCGCCCAACTACTTTACCAGGGGAGGCCGGGCGGAAACTACGAGCAGTACTTC
V gene: TRBV11-1; clone size: .; D gene: .; CDR3 length: 16; J gene: TRBJ2-5; CDR3 protein: CASSIRQAGYNETQYF; CDR3 DNA: TGTGCCAGTAGTATCCGCCAGGCTGGCTACAATGAGACCCAGTACTTC
V gene: TRBV25-1; clone size: .; D gene: .; CDR3 length: 12; J gene: TRBJ2-7; CDR3 protein: CATAREFGEQYF; CDR3 DNA: TGTGCCACCGCCAGGGAGTTCGGCGAGCAGTACTTC
V gene: TRBV4-1; clone size: .; D gene: .; CDR3 length: 14; J gene: TRBJ2-7; CDR3 protein: CASSQVRGPDEQYF; CDR3 DNA: TGCGCCAGCAGCCAAGTGAGAGGGCCGGACGAGCAGTACTTC